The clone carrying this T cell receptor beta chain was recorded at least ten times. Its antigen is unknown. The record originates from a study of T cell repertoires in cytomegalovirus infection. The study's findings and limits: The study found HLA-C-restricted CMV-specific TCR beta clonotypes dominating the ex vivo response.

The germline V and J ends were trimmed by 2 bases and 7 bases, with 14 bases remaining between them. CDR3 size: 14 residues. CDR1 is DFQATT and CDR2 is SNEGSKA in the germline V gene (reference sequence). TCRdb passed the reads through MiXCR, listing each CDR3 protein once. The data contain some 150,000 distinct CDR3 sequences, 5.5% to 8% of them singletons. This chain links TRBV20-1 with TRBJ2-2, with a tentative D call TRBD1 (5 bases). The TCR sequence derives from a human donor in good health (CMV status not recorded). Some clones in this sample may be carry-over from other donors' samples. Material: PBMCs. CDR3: CSARLPVGDGELFF. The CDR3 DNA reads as TGCAGTGCTAGACTCCCTGTAGGGGACGGGGAGCTGTTTTTT.